The T cell receptor (beta chain) under discussion was sequenced for a study of Ad26.COV2.S vaccination and SARS-CoV-2 variants. In the study overall: Dosing was one shot or two shots 56 days apart.

The study's findings and limits: Reported findings describe substantial breadth in spike-specific CD8+ and CD4+ T cell responses following vaccination.

As regards this clone: The antigen is undetermined.

The sample's treatment: about 20 received Ad26.COV2.S at low or high dose, single or two shots; a few received placebo; per-sample allocation not given. Sampling was performed 63 days after the first vaccine or placebo injection. An Ad26 vector expressing Wuhan-strain SARS-CoV-2 spike served as the vaccine. CDR3 length: 12 amino acids. V shed 3 bases and J 9 bases; nucleotides not matched to a gene: 5. The germline V gene encodes CDR1 LNHNV and CDR2 YYDKDF (reference sequence). This table comes from immunoSEQ multiplex PCR, and its TCRdb copy is limited to in-frame clones, with some not included. The top ten clones hold about 13% of a sample with approximately 480,000 clones, around 88% of them seen once.

The sequence came from a person between 18 and 65 years old who received the Ad26.COV2.S COVID-19 vaccine or a placebo. This chain joins TRBV15 and TRBJ2-7; 7 bases align to TRBD1. The specimen was peripheral blood, collected in a trial of Ad26.COV2.S vaccine versus placebo. The chain's CDR3 is CATSSKQGSQYF. The CDR3 region has the DNA TGTGCCACCAGCAGTAAACAGGGGTCGCAGTACTTC.